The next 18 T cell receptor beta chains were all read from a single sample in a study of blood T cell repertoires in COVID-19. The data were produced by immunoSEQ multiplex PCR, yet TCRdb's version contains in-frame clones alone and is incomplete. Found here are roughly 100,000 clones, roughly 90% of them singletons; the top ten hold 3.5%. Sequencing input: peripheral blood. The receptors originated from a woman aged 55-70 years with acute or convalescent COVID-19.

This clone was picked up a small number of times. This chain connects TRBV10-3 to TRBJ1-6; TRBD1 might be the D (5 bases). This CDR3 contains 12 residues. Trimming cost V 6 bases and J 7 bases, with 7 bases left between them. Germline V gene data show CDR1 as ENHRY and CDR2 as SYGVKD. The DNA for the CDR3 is TGTGCCATCAGGACAGTAAATTCACCCCTCCACTTT. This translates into CAIRTVNSPLHF.

The CDR3: CASSRPSNEQFF. DNA for the CDR3: TGTGCCAGCAGCCGCCCGAGTAATGAGCAGTTCTTC. This chain connects TRBV3-1 (or the pseudogene TRBV3-2) to TRBJ2-1; D is undetermined. The CDR3 extends over 12 amino acids. V shed 4 bases and J shed 7 bases, with 8 bases lying between them. Looked up from germline, CDR1 is LGHDT and CDR2 is YNNKEL (reference sequence).

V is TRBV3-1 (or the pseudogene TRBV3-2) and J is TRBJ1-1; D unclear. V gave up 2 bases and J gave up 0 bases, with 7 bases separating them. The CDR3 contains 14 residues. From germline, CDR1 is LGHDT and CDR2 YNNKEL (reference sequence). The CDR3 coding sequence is TGTGCCAGCAGCCAATTCGGGGTGAACACTGAAGCTTTCTTT. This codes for CASSQFGVNTEAFF.

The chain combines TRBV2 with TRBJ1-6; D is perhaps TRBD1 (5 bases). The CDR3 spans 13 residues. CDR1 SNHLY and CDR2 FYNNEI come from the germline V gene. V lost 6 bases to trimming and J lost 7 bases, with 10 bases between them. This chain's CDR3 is CASRENRNSPLHF. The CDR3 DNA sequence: TGTGCCAGCAGGGAGAACAGGAATTCACCCCTCCACTTT.

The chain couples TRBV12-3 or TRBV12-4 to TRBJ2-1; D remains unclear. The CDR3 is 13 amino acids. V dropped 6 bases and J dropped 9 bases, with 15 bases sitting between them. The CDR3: CASSNTKVREQFF. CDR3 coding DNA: TGTGCCAGCAGCAATACTAAGGTCCGTGAGCAGTTCTTC.

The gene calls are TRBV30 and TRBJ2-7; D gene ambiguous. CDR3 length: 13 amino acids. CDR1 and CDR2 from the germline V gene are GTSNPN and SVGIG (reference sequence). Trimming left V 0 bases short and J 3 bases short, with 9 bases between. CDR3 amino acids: CAWSVNSYYEQYF. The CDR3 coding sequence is TGTGCCTGGAGTGTAAACAGCTACTACGAGCAGTACTTC.

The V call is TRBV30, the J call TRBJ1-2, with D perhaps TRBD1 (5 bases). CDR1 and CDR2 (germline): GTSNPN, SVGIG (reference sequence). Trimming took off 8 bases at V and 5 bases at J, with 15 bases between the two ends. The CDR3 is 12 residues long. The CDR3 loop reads CASHDRPYGYTF. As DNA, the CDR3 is TGTGCCAGTCACGACAGACCTTATGGCTACACCTTC.

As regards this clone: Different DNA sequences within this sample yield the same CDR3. As DNA, the CDR3 is TGTGCCATCAGCGGGGGGGTGGCGGCCAACACCGGGGAGCTGTTTTTT. It codes for CAISGGVAANTGELFF. The genes are TRBV10-3 and TRBJ2-2; TRBD2 agrees at 8 bases. J gave up 2 bases and V 6 bases, and 8 bases lay outside the gene matches. The germline V gene has CDR1 ENHRY and CDR2 SYGVKD. This CDR3 spans 16 amino acids.

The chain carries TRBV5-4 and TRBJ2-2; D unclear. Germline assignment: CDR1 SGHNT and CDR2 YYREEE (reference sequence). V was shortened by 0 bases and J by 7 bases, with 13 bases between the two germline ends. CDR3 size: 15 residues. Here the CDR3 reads CASSLGGSVGGELFF. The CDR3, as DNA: TGTGCCAGCAGCTTGGGAGGCAGTGTGGGCGGGGAGCTGTTTTTT. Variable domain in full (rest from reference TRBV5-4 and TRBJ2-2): ETGVTQSPTHLIKTRGQQVTLRCSSQSGHNTVSWYQQALGQGPQFIFQYYREEENGRGNFPPRFSGLQFPNYSSELNVNALELDDSALYLCASSLGGSVGGELFFGEGSRLTVL.

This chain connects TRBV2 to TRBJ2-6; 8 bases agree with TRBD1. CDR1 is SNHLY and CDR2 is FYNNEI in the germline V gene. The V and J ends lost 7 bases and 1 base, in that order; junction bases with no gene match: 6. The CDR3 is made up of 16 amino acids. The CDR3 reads CASTAGGRSGANVLTF. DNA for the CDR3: TGTGCCAGCACGGCAGGGGGCAGGTCTGGGGCCAACGTCCTGACTTTC.

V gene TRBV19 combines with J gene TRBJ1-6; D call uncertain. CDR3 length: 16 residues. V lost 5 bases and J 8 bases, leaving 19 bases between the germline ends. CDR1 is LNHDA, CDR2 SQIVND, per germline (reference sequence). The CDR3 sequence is CASSPRPRSSHSPLHF. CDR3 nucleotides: TGTGCCAGTAGTCCTAGACCTAGAAGCAGTCATTCACCCCTCCACTTT.

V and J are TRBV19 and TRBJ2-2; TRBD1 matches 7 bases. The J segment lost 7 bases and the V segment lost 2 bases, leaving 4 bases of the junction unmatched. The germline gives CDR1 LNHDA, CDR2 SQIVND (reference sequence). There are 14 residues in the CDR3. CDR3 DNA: TGTGCCAGTAGTATAAGGGGGCTGGACGGGGAGCTGTTTTTT. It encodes CASSIRGLDGELFF.

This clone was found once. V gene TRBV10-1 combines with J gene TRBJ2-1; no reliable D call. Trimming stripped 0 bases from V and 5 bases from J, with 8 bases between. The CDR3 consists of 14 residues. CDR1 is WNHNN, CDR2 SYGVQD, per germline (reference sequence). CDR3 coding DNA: TGCGCCAGCAGTGAGTCGATAACAGACAATGAGCAGTTCTTC. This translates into CASSESITDNEQFF.

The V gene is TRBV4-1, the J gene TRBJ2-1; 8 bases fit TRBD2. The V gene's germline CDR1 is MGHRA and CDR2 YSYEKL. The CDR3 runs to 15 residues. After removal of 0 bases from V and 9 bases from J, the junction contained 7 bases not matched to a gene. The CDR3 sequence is CASSQEGTRSIEQFF. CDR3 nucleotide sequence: TGCGCCAGCAGCCAAGAAGGGACTAGGTCTATTGAGCAGTTCTTC.

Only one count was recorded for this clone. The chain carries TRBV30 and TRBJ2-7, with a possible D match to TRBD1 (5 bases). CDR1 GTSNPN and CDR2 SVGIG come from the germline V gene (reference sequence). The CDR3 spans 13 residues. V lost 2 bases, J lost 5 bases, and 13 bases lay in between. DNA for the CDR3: TGTGCCTGGAGTAGGGCCCAGGGCCACGAGCAGTACGTC. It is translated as CAWSRAQGHEQYV.

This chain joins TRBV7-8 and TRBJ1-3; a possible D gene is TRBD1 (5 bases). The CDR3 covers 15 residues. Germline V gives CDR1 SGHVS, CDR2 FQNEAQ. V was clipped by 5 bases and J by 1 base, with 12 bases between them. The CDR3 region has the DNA TGTGCCAGCAGCGTTCCAGGGTATTCTGGAAACACCATATATTTT. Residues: CASSVPGYSGNTIYF.

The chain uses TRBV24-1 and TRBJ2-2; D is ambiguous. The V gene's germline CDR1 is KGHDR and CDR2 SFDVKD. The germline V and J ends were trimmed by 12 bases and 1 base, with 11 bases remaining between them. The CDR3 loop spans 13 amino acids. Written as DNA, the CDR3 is TGTGCCTCAGGCAGCTGGAACACCGGGGAGCTGTTTTTT. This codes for CASGSWNTGELFF.

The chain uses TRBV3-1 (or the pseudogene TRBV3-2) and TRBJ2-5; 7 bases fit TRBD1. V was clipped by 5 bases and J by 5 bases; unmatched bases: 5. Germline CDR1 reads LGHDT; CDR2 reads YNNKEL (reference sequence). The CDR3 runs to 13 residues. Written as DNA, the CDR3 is TGTGCCAGCAGCGACAGGGAACTGGAGACCCAGTACTTC. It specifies CASSDRELETQYF.